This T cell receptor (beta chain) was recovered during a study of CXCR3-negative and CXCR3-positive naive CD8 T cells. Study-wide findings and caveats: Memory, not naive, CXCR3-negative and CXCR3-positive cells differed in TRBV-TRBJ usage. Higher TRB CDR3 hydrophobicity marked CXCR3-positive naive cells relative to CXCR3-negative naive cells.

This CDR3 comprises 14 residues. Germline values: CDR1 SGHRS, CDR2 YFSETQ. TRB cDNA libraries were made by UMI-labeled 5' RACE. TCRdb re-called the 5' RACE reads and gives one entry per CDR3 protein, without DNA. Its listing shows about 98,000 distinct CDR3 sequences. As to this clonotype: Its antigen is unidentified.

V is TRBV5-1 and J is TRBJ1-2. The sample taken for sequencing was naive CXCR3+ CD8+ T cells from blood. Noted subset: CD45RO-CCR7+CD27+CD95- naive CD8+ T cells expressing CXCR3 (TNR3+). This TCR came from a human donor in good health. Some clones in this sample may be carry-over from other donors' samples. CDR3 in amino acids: CASSLAGAIDGYTF.